Sequencing of this TCR beta chain was carried out in a study of cytomegalovirus exposure and HLA in healthy donors. Study-level findings and limits: Further analysis was carried out later, and it showed several of the most significant clusters appearing linked to common viral pathogens. Across donors, most TCRs were seen rarely, yet some public ones were widespread. 150 or so TCR beta chains were listed as cytomegalovirus-associated. Sequencing probably produced one cluster of sequence variants that were highly shared.

V lost 1 base and J lost 4, with 10 bases in between. In germline, CDR1 is MDHEN, CDR2 SYDVKM. The CDR3 has 14 residues. On this clone: What it binds is unknown.

The PCR used 60 Vbeta and 13 Jbeta primers. The method was immunoSEQ multiplex PCR; TCRdb's version includes in-frame clones alone and lacks a portion of them. The repertoire consists of some 110,000 clones, with around 82% occurring once and the leading ten covering around 3.6%. The sequencing input was PBMCs. The receptor's source is a man in his forties in good health and CMV-seronegative. The chain joins TRBV28 to TRBJ1-2, with a weak D call TRBD1 (5 bases). The CDR3 spells CASSLSGYSYGYTF. The CDR3 nucleotides are TGTGCCAGCAGTTTATCAGGGTACAGCTATGGCTACACCTTC.